This TCR beta chain comes out of a study of T cells in tuberculosis. General study findings and limits: Active tuberculosis cases were adults; controls were adolescents.

As concerns this clone: As yet, its antigen is unknown.

Generated by immunoSEQ multiplex PCR, the TCRdb table keeps only in-frame clones and is missing some. The sample consists of more than 40,000 clones, around 94% of them appearing once. This CDR3 has 18 residues. Looked up from germline, CDR1 is SNHLY and CDR2 is FYNNEI. Trimming removed 4 bases from V and 3 bases from J; junction bases left unmatched: 9. At study entry, adolescents had tuberculin skin tests and IGRA screening. Unsorted cryopreserved PBMC were sequenced, averaging roughly 99,000 T cells per clinical donor. Material for sequencing was PBMCs. V and J are TRBV2 and TRBJ2-5; 15 bases fit TRBD2. This TCR was sampled from a donor aged 10 to 29 with latent tuberculosis or without tuberculosis infection. Some clones in this sample may be carry-over from other donors' samples. The CDR3 DNA sequence: TGTGCCAGCAGTGGGTGGACTAGCGGGAGGGCGTGGGAAGAGACCCAGTACTTC. Encoded protein: CASSGWTSGRAWEETQYF.